This T cell receptor beta chain stems from a study of blood T cell repertoires in COVID-19. Overall study: Both acute and convalescent COVID-19 samples were obtained from the United States, Italy and Spain. The analysed material was cDNA or gDNA that came from T cells, B-cell-depleted T cells, or PBMCs.

The CDR3 contains 15 residues. With 5 bases clipped from V and 8 bases from J, the junction kept 9 bases outside the gene matches. Germline CDR1 SGHTA, CDR2 FQGNSA. The repertoire was sequenced with immunoSEQ multiplex PCR; TCRdb's copy has only in-frame clones and lacks some. The table lists approximately 140,000 clones, approximately 80% of them singletons. The gene calls are TRBV7-2 and TRBJ1-2; 12 bases map to TRBD1. The sample comprised peripheral blood. The receptor's source is a man aged 60 to 75 with active or convalescent COVID-19. CDR3 nucleotide sequence: TGTGCCAGCAGCGTTCCGGGACAGGGGGCGCGAGGCTACACCTTC. Translated, it gives CASSVPGQGARGYTF.